This TCR beta chain came from a study of human T cells and chemical hapten exposure. Study in general: The study lasted roughly 26 weeks, and patients were dosed weekly with diphenylcyclopropenone on the scalp throughout. Cases of alopecia areata, totalis or universalis occurred in a predominantly female patient group. Small differences in pooled library volume mainly drove the variation in TCR yields per sample.

Original processing methods: Sample TCR counts, which ranged from 23,224 to 690,600, had a median of approximately 96,000. TCRdb used MiXCR to reprocess the RACE reads, holding one entry per CDR3 protein. Clone size and V and J calls follow TCRdb, not the original study. The table records 180,000 or so distinct CDR3 sequences, under 25% of them present only once. CDR1 MNHEY and CDR2 SVGAGI come from the germline V gene. Deletions cut 1 base from V and 7 bases from J, with 13 bases between. The CDR3 sequence is 14 residues long. Time point here: patch test 1, 2 weeks after DPC sensitization. Treatment in this sample: therapeutic diphenylcyclopropenone sensitization with weekly scalp DPC.

The specimen was whole blood, collected in connection with sensitization to the hapten diphenylcyclopropenone (DPC). The V and J genes are TRBV6-5 and TRBJ1-1; the D gene is possibly TRBD1 (6 bases). This receptor was identified in a woman between 50 and 59 years old with alopecia areata. Some clones in this sample may be carry-over from other donors' samples. This chain's CDR3 is CASSYYSGAGEAFF. As DNA, the CDR3 is TGTGCCAGCAGTTACTATTCGGGGGCGGGTGAAGCTTTCTTT.